This is a list of T cell receptor beta chains from one sample in a study of post-analysis software for immune sequencing data. One entry per CDR3 protein, called by TCRdb with MiXCR from the PCR reads. The table records 550,000 to 700,000 distinct CDR3 sequences, roughly 47% of them present only once. The sequenced sample was blood. The receptors were gathered from a girl aged 10 to 17 with multiple sclerosis. Each CDR3 is given with its conserved first and last residue. Each record gives: CDR3 DNA, CDR3 protein, J gene, V gene, D gene, clone size. A D gene is named only where the DNA matches it firmly. The listing skips clone size in some rows; elsewhere it reads once, few, many or a size class.

cdr3_nt: TGTGCCATCAGTGAGGGTAGATTTGATCAGCCCCAGCATTTT
cdr3_aa: CAISEGRFDQPQHF
j_call: TRBJ1-5
v_call: TRBV10-3
d_call: .
clone_size: .

cdr3_nt: TGCGCCAGCAGCTTGGCCATCCAGCGGGAGGGATACGAGCAGTACTTC
cdr3_aa: CASSLAIQREGYEQYF
j_call: TRBJ2-7
v_call: TRBV5-1
d_call: TRBD2
clone_size: .

cdr3_nt: TGTGCCAGCTCACCACTCCTCCAGGAGGGGGCTAGATCGGGGGAGCAGTACTTC
cdr3_aa: CASSPLLQEGARSGEQYF
j_call: TRBJ2-7
v_call: TRBV18
d_call: .
clone_size: .

cdr3_nt: TGCAGTGCTAGAGATCCGGCGGGAGGAGTCTCCGAGCAGTACTTC
cdr3_aa: CSARDPAGGVSEQYF
j_call: TRBJ2-7
v_call: TRBV20-1
d_call: TRBD2
clone_size: many

cdr3_nt: TGCAGTGCTAGGGGCCTAGCGGCCTACGAGCAGTACTTC
cdr3_aa: CSARGLAAYEQYF
j_call: TRBJ2-7
v_call: TRBV20-1
d_call: TRBD2
clone_size: .

cdr3_nt: TGCAGTGCTAGAGCCCCCCAGGAGGGGGGGTACGAGCAGTACTTC
cdr3_aa: CSARAPQEGGYEQYF
j_call: TRBJ2-7
v_call: TRBV20-1
d_call: .
clone_size: .

cdr3_nt: TGTGCCAGCACAAGACAGGGACTTCCGAATCAGCCCCAGCATTTT
cdr3_aa: CASTRQGLPNQPQHF
j_call: TRBJ1-5
v_call: TRBV28
d_call: TRBD1
clone_size: .

cdr3_nt: TGTGCCAGCAGCCTCCTAGCGGGAGCTCCCTACGAGCAGTACTTC
cdr3_aa: CASSLLAGAPYEQYF
j_call: TRBJ2-7
v_call: TRBV6-2/TRBV6-3
d_call: TRBD2
clone_size: few

cdr3_nt: TGTGCCAGCAGCACCCGGACAGGGCACCAAGAGACCCAGTACTTC
cdr3_aa: CASSTRTGHQETQYF
j_call: TRBJ2-5
v_call: TRBV7-9
d_call: TRBD1
clone_size: few

cdr3_nt: TGTGCCAGCAGTTTATCTTCCGGGACAGGGATTAACTATGGCTACACCTTC
cdr3_aa: CASSLSSGTGINYGYTF
j_call: TRBJ1-2
v_call: TRBV27
d_call: TRBD1
clone_size: .

cdr3_nt: TGTGCCAGCAGTTGGCACAGCAGCTCCTACGAGCAGTACTTC
cdr3_aa: CASSWHSSSYEQYF
j_call: TRBJ2-7
v_call: TRBV12-3/TRBV12-4
d_call: .
clone_size: .

cdr3_nt: TGTGCCAGCAGCTTTGCGACTAGCGGTCTTAGGCGGGCCAAAAACATTCAGTACTTC
cdr3_aa: CASSFATSGLRRAKNIQYF
j_call: TRBJ2-4
v_call: TRBV7-2
d_call: TRBD2
clone_size: few

cdr3_nt: TGTGCTAGCAGCTCAACCGGGACTCGGTACTTC
cdr3_aa: CASSSTGTRYF
j_call: TRBJ2-5
v_call: TRBV5-5
d_call: .
clone_size: .

cdr3_nt: TGTGCCAGCAGCCTTTACACAGGGAGCGAGCAGTACTTC
cdr3_aa: CASSLYTGSEQYF
j_call: TRBJ2-7
v_call: TRBV12-3/TRBV12-4
d_call: .
clone_size: .

cdr3_nt: TGCAGTGCGCGCCCGGGACAGGGGTTTACCTACGAGCAGTACTTC
cdr3_aa: CSARPGQGFTYEQYF
j_call: TRBJ2-7
v_call: TRBV20-1
d_call: TRBD1
clone_size: few

cdr3_nt: TGCAGCGTTGGGGCTCGGGGGAGAGGTGGCTACAATGAGCAGTTCTTC
cdr3_aa: CSVGARGRGGYNEQFF
j_call: TRBJ2-1
v_call: TRBV29-1
d_call: .
clone_size: few

cdr3_nt: TGCGCCAGCCGACCCATGGGGTACAATGAGCAGTTCTTC
cdr3_aa: CASRPMGYNEQFF
j_call: TRBJ2-1
v_call: TRBV5-1
d_call: .
clone_size: .

cdr3_nt: TGCAGCGTTGAAGTAGGCCTCACAGATACGCAGTATTTT
cdr3_aa: CSVEVGLTDTQYF
j_call: TRBJ2-3
v_call: TRBV29-1
d_call: .
clone_size: .

cdr3_nt: TGTGCCAGCAGCTTAGGGCGGGGACCGAGGACTGAAGCTTTCTTT
cdr3_aa: CASSLGRGPRTEAFF
j_call: TRBJ1-1
v_call: TRBV11-2
d_call: .
clone_size: once